This T cell receptor (beta chain) was captured in a study of T cells in Graves' hyperthyroidism and ophthalmopathy. Findings of the study overall: The model made its ophthalmopathy prediction, and onset followed a median around 6.5 months later. Clonotypes that were expanded in thyroid above 0.001 mostly appeared in blood too. Stable hyperthyroidism and ophthalmopathy were separated using 13 V-J signatures.

What was amplified from RNA transcripts were TCR beta CDR3 regions. A set of HTBI primers served as the primers for a first-round RT-PCR of the TCR CDR3. TCRdb recomputed calls from the multiplex PCR reads with MiXCR, one row per CDR3 protein. The sample gives 500,000 to 600,000 distinct CDR3 sequences, over 45% of which show up once; around two fifths is in the top ten. This clonotype was detected ten times or more. Its antigen remains unidentified. Investigators excluded patients with uncontrolled infection, other autoimmune disease, pregnancy or lactation. Sequencing input: peripheral blood or thyroid tissue (not recorded which). The TCR originated in an adult woman with Graves' disease, either hyperthyroidism or ophthalmopathy (not recorded which).

CDR3 amino acids: CASSLGSGRAVHEQYF. In DNA form, the CDR3 reads TGTGCCAGCAGCTTGGGTAGCGGGAGGGCGGTCCACGAGCAGTACTTC. The genes are TRBV7-2 and TRBJ2-7, with 11 bases lining up with TRBD2. Germline V lookup: CDR1 SGHTA, CDR2 FQGNSA. CDR3 length equals 16 residues. The J segment lost 5 bases and the V segment lost 3 bases, leaving 9 bases of the junction unmatched.